This T cell receptor beta chain stems from a study of T cell changes during pregnancy in multiple sclerosis (dated by TCRdb to the late 2010s). General notes on the study: The study looked at changes in the T cell repertoire across pregnancy in women with multiple sclerosis.

Library construction relied on the immunoSEQ multiplex PCR assay. TCRdb mirrors the immuneACCESS table, restricted to in-frame sequences. Some clones are absent from its copies; in checked studies, under half trace to an unresolved V gene, and the reason for the others is unknown. The sample table shows roughly 70,000 clones, and roughly nine tenths are seen once. The ten largest clones capture around 1.5% of the sample. About this clone: No cognate antigen has been identified for it. Base qualities are not provided; no much larger clone lies one nucleotide away.

The sequence was collected from a female donor with multiple sclerosis, enrolled in a pregnancy study. The specimen was peripheral blood, collected in the third trimester of pregnancy.

The nucleotides are TGTGCCAGCAGTGGTCGGGGGGGGCGCAAAACAGGCTACTCGTCCGGGGAGCTGTTTTTT. It translates to CASSGRGGRKTGYSSGELFF. Rearrangement joined TRBV6-1 to TRBJ2-2; 8 bases in between match TRBD2. CDR1 and CDR2 are read off the germline V gene as MNHNS and SASEGT. Trimming accounts for 4 bases at V and 6 bases at J, while the number of junction bases matched to no gene is 22. From its cysteine to its phenylalanine, the CDR3 spans 20 amino acids. Only the CDR3 DNA stays, 60 bases, in frame from base 1.